What follows are 24 T cell receptor beta chains derived from one specimen sequenced in a study of long-term antiretroviral therapy in people with HIV. Runs used v3.0 of the immunoSEQ assay and were done at survey level. Libraries were prepared by immunoSEQ multiplex PCR; TCRdb keeps only in-frame clonotypes and omits some of them. The repertoire consists of 30,000 to 40,000 clones, with roughly 85% occurring once and the leading ten covering over 7%. Sequenced here: unsorted PBMCs, sampled 0.4 years before starting antiretroviral therapy. The receptors stem from a man younger than 30 with HIV.

In its sample, this clone is medium-sized. The V call is TRBV30, the J call TRBJ1-1; 8 bases are shared with TRBD1. The CDR3 totals 12 residues. J was trimmed by 8 bases and V by 5 bases; bases with no gene match: 7. Looked up from germline, CDR1 is GTSNPN and CDR2 is SVGIG (reference sequence). CDR3 nucleotide sequence: TGTGCCTGGGGACAGGGTTTTGTCGAAGCTTTCTTT. It yields the protein CAWGQGFVEAFF.

The chain couples TRBV27 to TRBJ1-6; D is perhaps TRBD1 (5 bases). Germline CDR1 is MNHEY and CDR2 is SMNVEV (reference sequence). Between the trimmed V and J ends, which lost 8 bases and 10 bases, there was a span of 21 bases. The CDR3 is 15 amino acids. CDR3 sequence: CASSLTHQGVSPLHF. The CDR3 DNA is TGTGCCAGCTCACTTACGCATCAGGGTGTATCACCCCTCCACTTT.

CDR3 region: CASSRRTGSEQFF. The CDR3 DNA sequence: TGTGCCAGCTCGAGACGGACAGGGAGTGAGCAGTTCTTC. J is TRBJ2-1 and V is TRBV18; 8 bases map to TRBD1. After removal of 6 bases from V and 9 bases from J, the junction contained 7 bases not matched to a gene. CDR3 size: 13 residues. Germline CDR1 and CDR2: KGHSH and LQKENI.

The CDR3 spells CASSSPIGRETQYF. DNA for the CDR3: TGTGCCAGCAGCTCCCCGATCGGGCGAGAGACCCAGTACTTC. The chain couples TRBV7-9 to TRBJ2-5; D uncertain. This CDR3 has 14 residues. V was cut by 4 bases and J by 4 bases, with 13 bases left in between. Germline CDR1 reads SEHNR; CDR2 reads FQNEAQ (reference sequence).

This chain joins TRBV27 and TRBJ1-4; possibly TRBD1 for D (5 bases). V lost 6 bases and J 6 bases, leaving 14 bases between the germline ends. The CDR3 loop spans 14 amino acids. Germline CDR1 MNHEY, CDR2 SMNVEV (reference sequence). The CDR3 sequence: CASSNWAGHEKLFF. CDR3 coding DNA: TGTGCCAGCAGCAATTGGGCAGGGCATGAAAAACTGTTTTTT.

The rearrangement uses TRBV19 and TRBJ2-7; a possible D gene is TRBD1 (6 bases). V was clipped by 4 bases and J by 0 bases, with 7 bases between them. This CDR3 contains 13 residues. Germline V gives CDR1 LNHDA, CDR2 SQIVND (reference sequence). The CDR3 nucleotides read TGTGCCAGTAGTAAGGACAGCTCCTACGAGCAGTACTTC. Protein: CASSKDSSYEQYF.

The rearrangement joins TRBV28 to TRBJ2-7; 7 bases map to TRBD1. Trimming removed 9 bases from V and 4 bases from J; junction bases left unmatched: 6. The CDR3 is 12 amino acids. Germline V CDR1 and CDR2: MDHEN, SYDVKM. The CDR3 spells CASTDRWYEQYF. DNA for the CDR3: TGTGCCAGTACGGACAGGTGGTACGAGCAGTACTTC.

This rearrangement joins TRBV27 to TRBJ2-2; D remains unclear. The CDR3 is 14 residues long. Between the trimmed V and J ends, which lost 3 bases and 6 bases, there was a span of 11 bases. In germline, CDR1 is MNHEY, CDR2 SMNVEV (reference sequence). The CDR3 DNA sequence: TGTGCCAGCAGTTTTTCTGGACCCCCCGGGGAGCTGTTTTTT. This encodes CASSFSGPPGELFF.

The chain is built from TRBV7-9 and TRBJ2-5; TRBD1 aligns across 9 bases. The CDR3 totals 16 residues. The ends lost 4 bases at V and 3 bases at J; junction bases unmatched: 9. Per germline, CDR1 SEHNR and CDR2 FQNEAQ (reference sequence). This CDR3 reads CASSSPTGQGKETQYF. The CDR3 DNA reads TGTGCCAGCAGCTCCCCAACGGGACAGGGAAAAGAGACCCAGTACTTC.

The J gene is TRBJ2-1, the V gene TRBV5-1, with D uncertain. The CDR3 sequence is 13 residues long. Germline V gene sequence: CDR1 SGHRS, CDR2 YFSETQ. Trimming pared 3 bases from V and 5 bases from J, leaving 9 bases between. CDR3 bases: TGCGCCAGCAGCTCTGACGGAAACAATGAGCAGTTCTTC. This translates into CASSSDGNNEQFF.

The chain uses TRBV20-1 and TRBJ1-2; D ambiguous. CDR1 and CDR2 from the germline V gene are DFQATT and SNEGSKA (reference sequence). The V end lost 3 bases, the J end lost 8 bases, and 7 bases lay between the germline ends. The CDR3 length is 10 residues. This CDR3 reads CSASSEGYTF. The CDR3 bases are TGCAGTGCTAGTAGCGAGGGCTACACCTTC.

The CDR3 region has the DNA TGTGCCAGCAGCTTCTGGGGGCGGGAAAAACTGTTTTTT. It codes for CASSFWGREKLFF. The J gene is TRBJ1-4, the V gene TRBV5-6, with TRBD1 as a possible D gene (6 bases). CDR1 and CDR2 from the germline V gene are SGHDT and YYEEEE. CDR3 size: 13 residues. Trimming cost V 2 bases and J 8 bases, with 10 bases left between them.

CDR3 DNA: TGTGCCATCAGTGGTCTCGCGGGAGACTTTTACGAGCAGTACTTC. Translated, it gives CAISGLAGDFYEQYF. The V call is TRBV10-3, the J call TRBJ2-7; 7 bases fit TRBD2. The CDR3 has 15 amino acids. Germline CDR1 ENHRY, CDR2 SYGVKD. V trimming: 4 bases; J trimming: 4 bases; junction bases outside the gene matches: 10.

V usage is TRBV6-5 and J usage is TRBJ2-2; D is unresolved. The CDR3 has 13 amino acids. V dropped 2 bases and J dropped 7 bases, with 8 bases sitting between them. The V gene's germline CDR1 is MNHEY and CDR2 SVGAGI. The CDR3 loop is CASSYHKFGELFF. The DNA of the CDR3 is TGTGCCAGCAGTTACCATAAGTTCGGGGAGCTGTTTTTT.

The V call is TRBV6-5, the J call TRBJ1-3; D not certain. The CDR3 runs 14 residues. Between the trimmed V and J ends, which lost 6 bases and 0 bases, there was a span of 9 bases. Germline V gene sequence: CDR1 MNHEY, CDR2 SVGAGI. CDR3 protein: CASSTGISGNTIYF. The CDR3 bases are TGTGCCAGCAGCACCGGGATCTCTGGAAACACCATATATTTT.

This chain uses TRBV6-5 with TRBJ1-2; tentative D call: TRBD1 (6 bases). The germline V gene has CDR1 MNHEY and CDR2 SVGAGI. The CDR3 is made up of 12 amino acids. Between the trimmed V and J ends, which lost 6 bases and 10 bases, there was a span of 15 bases. The CDR3 loop is CASSRLTGTYTF. In DNA, the CDR3 is TGTGCCAGCAGCCGATTGACAGGCACCTACACCTTC.

This chain joins TRBV6-6 and TRBJ2-1; TRBD2 agrees at 15 bases. This CDR3 is built from 15 residues. Trimming took 5 bases from V and 7 from J; bases not matched to a gene: 3. Germline CDR1 and CDR2: MNHNY and SVGAGI (reference sequence). The CDR3 reads CASSPGLAGGNEQFF. For the CDR3, the DNA is TGTGCCAGCAGTCCGGGACTAGCGGGGGGAAATGAGCAGTTCTTC.

CDR3 sequence reads: CASSYGSGREAEAFF. As DNA, the CDR3 is TGTGCCAGCTCATACGGATCAGGCAGGGAGGCTGAAGCTTTCTTT. The V call is TRBV18, the J call TRBJ1-1; weak D call: TRBD1 (5 bases). V dropped 5 bases and J dropped 6 bases, with 19 bases sitting between them. Germline V gene sequence: CDR1 KGHSH, CDR2 LQKENI. This CDR3 contains 15 residues.

The chain carries TRBV7-9 and TRBJ1-5; D is perhaps TRBD1 (5 bases). Looked up from germline, CDR1 is SEHNR and CDR2 is FQNEAQ (reference sequence). V lost 1 base and J lost 7, with 17 bases in between. The CDR3 length is 16 residues. CDR3 nucleotide sequence: TGTGCCAGCAGCTTAGTCTTGGGGCACCAGACCCAGCCCCAGCATTTT. This gives the protein CASSLVLGHQTQPQHF.

The V gene is TRBV4-2, the J gene TRBJ2-1, with 9 bases matching TRBD1. CDR1 and CDR2 (germline): LGHNA, YNFKEQ. The CDR3 covers 17 residues. The V and J ends lost 4 bases and 2 bases, in that order; junction bases with no gene match: 9. The CDR3, as DNA: TGTGCCAGCAGCCTTTTCCCGGGACAGGGTGCCTACAATGAGCAGTTCTTC. This translates into CASSLFPGQGAYNEQFF.

The chain has TRBV4-2 and TRBJ2-3; D might be TRBD2 (6 bases). The V end was cut by 0 bases, the J end by 3 bases, with 16 bases between. Germline CDR1 reads LGHNA; CDR2 reads YNFKEQ. This CDR3 spans 17 amino acids. The CDR3 DNA reads as TGTGCCAGCAGCCAAGACCCTTACGGTGGGACTACAGATACGCAGTATTTT. Amino acids: CASSQDPYGGTTDTQYF.

V usage is TRBV28 and J usage is TRBJ1-3; no definite D call. The CDR3 runs 14 residues. The V gene's germline CDR1 is MDHEN and CDR2 SYDVKM. Trimming pared 4 bases from V and 0 bases from J, leaving 7 bases between. The CDR3 bases are TGTGCCAGCAGTTCGACGGGCTCTGGAAACACCATATATTTT. Protein product: CASSSTGSGNTIYF.

The V gene is TRBV6-1, the J gene TRBJ1-5; D might be TRBD1 (5 bases). Trimming left V 4 bases short and J 7 bases short, with 11 bases between. The germline V gene encodes CDR1 MNHNS and CDR2 SASEGT. This CDR3 is built from 13 residues. The CDR3 nucleotides read TGTGCCAGCAGTGTAGTACAGGACCAGCCCCAGCATTTT. Its protein is CASSVVQDQPQHF.

The chain links TRBV2 to TRBJ2-7; 9 bases line up with TRBD2. Germline V CDR1 and CDR2: SNHLY, FYNNEI. The junction had 16 bases not matched to a gene; V was cut back by 7 bases and J by 0 bases. The CDR3 spans 18 residues. The CDR3 region is CASTVGSGGTTLSYEQYF. The DNA of the CDR3 is TGTGCCAGCACCGTTGGTAGCGGGGGAACTACCCTCTCCTACGAGCAGTACTTC.